A selection of T cell receptor beta chains follows, all from one sample in a study of shared clonotypes between healthy human individuals. The assay was immunoSEQ multiplex PCR, and TCRdb's table has in-frame clones only and misses some. The sample includes approximately 98,000 clones, under 70% of them seen just once. Sequencing input: memory CD8+ T cells sorted from blood. The receptors come from a woman aged 25 to 39 in good health. The CDR3 runs from the conserved cysteine through the conserved F or W. A D gene is named only where the DNA matches it firmly. The size entry is marked missing in some rows and otherwise reads once, few, many or a size class.

>TRBD2|-|TRBV28|TRBJ2-1
CASSSPETSGRGHEQFF
TGTGCCAGCAGCTCCCCCGAGACTAGCGGGAGAGGGCATGAGCAGTTCTTC
>TRBD2|-|TRBV6-1|TRBJ2-5
CASSEEAGGAETQYF
TGTGCCAGCAGTGAGGAAGCGGGAGGGGCAGAGACCCAGTACTTC
>-|-|TRBV2|TRBJ2-7
CASSEGEGGIYEQYF
TGTGCCAGCAGTGAAGGGGAAGGAGGAATCTACGAGCAGTACTTC
>TRBD2|few|TRBV28|TRBJ2-1
CASSEQTRLAEQFF
TGTGCCAGCAGTGAGCAGACCAGACTAGCGGAGCAGTTCTTC
>-|-|TRBV19|TRBJ1-1
CASSSGSEAFF
TGTGCCAGTAGCTCAGGGTCTGAAGCTTTCTTT
>-|-|TRBV28|TRBJ2-7
CASSLGREPSYEQYF
TGTGCCAGCAGTTTAGGGCGAGAACCATCCTACGAGCAGTACTTC
>-|few|TRBV6-1|TRBJ2-7
CASSENVLSYEQYF
TGTGCCAGCAGTGAGAACGTGTTGTCCTACGAGCAGTACTTC
>TRBD1|-|TRBV27|TRBJ2-7
CASSQPGQGIYEQYF
TGTGCCAGCAGCCAACCGGGACAGGGAATCTACGAGCAGTACTTC
>-|-|TRBV28|TRBJ1-4
CASSYQHATNEKLFF
TGTGCCAGCAGTTACCAACATGCAACTAATGAAAAACTGTTTTTT
>-|-|TRBV7-6|TRBJ2-7
CASSLGASDRSYEQYF
TGTGCCAGCAGCTTAGGGGCCTCGGACAGATCCTACGAGCAGTACTTC
>-|-|TRBV28|TRBJ2-7
CASSFLIRTLSYEQYF
TGTGCCAGCAGTTTTCTTATCAGGACCCTCTCCTACGAGCAGTACTTC
>TRBD1|-|TRBV28|TRBJ2-5
CASSLGQGDRETQYF
TGTGCCAGCAGTCTGGGACAGGGGGATCGAGAGACCCAGTACTTC
>TRBD1|-|TRBV27|TRBJ2-7
CASSWAGDRVAEQYF
TGTGCCAGCAGTTGGGCGGGGGACAGGGTGGCCGAGCAGTACTTC
>-|-|TRBV28|TRBJ1-5
CASSLLAGNQPQHF
TGTGCCAGCAGTTTACTTGCCGGCAATCAGCCCCAGCATTTT
>-|-|TRBV27|TRBJ1-2
CASRTLRDTLYGYTF
TGTGCCAGCAGAACCCTCCGGGACACCCTCTATGGCTACACCTTC
>-|few|TRBV6-1|TRBJ1-1
CASRTLGGEAFF
TGTGCCAGCAGGACCCTCGGAGGAGAAGCTTTCTTT
>-|-|TRBV6-4|TRBJ1-4
CASSETATNEKLFF
TGTGCCAGCAGTGAAACTGCAACTAATGAAAAACTGTTTTTT
>-|once|TRBV7-8|TRBJ2-7
CASSLAGAVHEQYF
TGTGCCAGCAGCTTAGCGGGGGCTGTACACGAGCAGTACTTC
>-|-|TRBV27|TRBJ1-1
CASSFESRNTEAFF
TGTGCCAGCAGTTTTGAAAGCCGCAACACTGAAGCTTTCTTT
>-|-|TRBV6-1|TRBJ2-6
CASSDSGANVLTF
TGTGCCAGCAGTGACTCTGGGGCCAACGTCCTGACTTTC
>TRBD2|few|TRBV18|TRBJ2-1
CASSRTSGSYNEQFF
TGTGCCAGCTCGCGGACTAGCGGGAGTTACAATGAGCAGTTCTTC
>-|once|TRBV11-3|TRBJ2-1
CASSFNRVAYNEQFF
TGTGCCAGCAGCTTTAACAGGGTAGCCTACAATGAGCAGTTCTTC
>TRBD1|-|TRBV7-3|TRBJ2-3
CASSPGQQIDTQYF
TGTGCCAGCAGCCCGGGACAGCAGATAGATACGCAGTATTTT
>-|-|TRBV5-4|TRBJ1-1
CASSLDRGRVAFF
TGTGCCAGCAGCTTGGATCGGGGAAGGGTAGCTTTCTTT
>-|-|TRBV14|TRBJ2-7
CASSQEKGPSYEQYF
TGTGCCAGCAGCCAAGAAAAGGGGCCCTCCTACGAGCAGTACTTC
>-|-|TRBV2|TRBJ1-1
CASSEGGRSEAFF
TGTGCCAGCAGTGAAGGAGGGAGGTCTGAAGCTTTCTTT